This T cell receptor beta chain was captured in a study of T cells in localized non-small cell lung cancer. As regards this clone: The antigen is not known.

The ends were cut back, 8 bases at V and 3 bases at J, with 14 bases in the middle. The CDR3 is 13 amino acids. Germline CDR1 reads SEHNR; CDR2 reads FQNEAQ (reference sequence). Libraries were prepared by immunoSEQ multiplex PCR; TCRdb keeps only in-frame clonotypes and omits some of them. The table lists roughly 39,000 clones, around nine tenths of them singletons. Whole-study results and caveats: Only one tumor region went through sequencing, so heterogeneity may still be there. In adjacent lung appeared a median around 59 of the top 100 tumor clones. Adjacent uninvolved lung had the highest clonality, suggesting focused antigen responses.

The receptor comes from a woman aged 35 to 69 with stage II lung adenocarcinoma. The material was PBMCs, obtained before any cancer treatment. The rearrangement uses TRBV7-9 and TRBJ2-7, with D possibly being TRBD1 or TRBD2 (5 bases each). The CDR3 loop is CASGTGTDYEQYF. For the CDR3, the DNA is TGTGCCAGCGGAACCGGGACCGACTACGAGCAGTACTTC.